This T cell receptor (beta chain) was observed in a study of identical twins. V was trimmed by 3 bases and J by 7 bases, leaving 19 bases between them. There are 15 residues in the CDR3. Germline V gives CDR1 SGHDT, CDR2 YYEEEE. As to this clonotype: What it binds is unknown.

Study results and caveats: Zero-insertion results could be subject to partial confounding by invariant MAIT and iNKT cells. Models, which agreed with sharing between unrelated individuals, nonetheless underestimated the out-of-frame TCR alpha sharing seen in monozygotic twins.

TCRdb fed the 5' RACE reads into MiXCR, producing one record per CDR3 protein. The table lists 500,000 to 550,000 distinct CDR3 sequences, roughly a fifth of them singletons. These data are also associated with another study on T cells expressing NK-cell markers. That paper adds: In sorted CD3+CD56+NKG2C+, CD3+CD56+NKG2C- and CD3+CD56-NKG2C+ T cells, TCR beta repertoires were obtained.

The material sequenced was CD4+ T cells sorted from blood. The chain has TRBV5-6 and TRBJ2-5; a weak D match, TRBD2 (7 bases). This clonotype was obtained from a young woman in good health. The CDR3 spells CASSSIGGGRGTQYF. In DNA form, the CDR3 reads TGTGCCAGCAGCTCCATAGGGGGGGGACGCGGGACCCAGTACTTC.